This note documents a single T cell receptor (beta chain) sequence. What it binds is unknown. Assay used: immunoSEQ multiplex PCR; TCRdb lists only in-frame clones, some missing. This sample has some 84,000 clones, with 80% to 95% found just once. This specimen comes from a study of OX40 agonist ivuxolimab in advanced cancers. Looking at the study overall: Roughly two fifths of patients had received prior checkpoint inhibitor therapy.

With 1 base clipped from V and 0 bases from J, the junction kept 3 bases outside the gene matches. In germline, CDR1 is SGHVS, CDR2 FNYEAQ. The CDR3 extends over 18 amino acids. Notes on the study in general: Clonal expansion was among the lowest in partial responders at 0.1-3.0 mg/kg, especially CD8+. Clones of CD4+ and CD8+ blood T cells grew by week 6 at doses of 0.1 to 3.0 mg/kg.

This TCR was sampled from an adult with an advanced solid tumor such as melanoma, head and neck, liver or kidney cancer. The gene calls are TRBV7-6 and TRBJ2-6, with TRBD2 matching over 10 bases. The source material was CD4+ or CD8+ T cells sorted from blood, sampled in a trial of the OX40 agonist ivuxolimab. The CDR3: CASSLGLAGLSGANVLTF. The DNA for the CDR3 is TGTGCCAGCAGCTTAGGACTAGCGGGCCTCTCTGGGGCCAACGTCCTGACTTTC.